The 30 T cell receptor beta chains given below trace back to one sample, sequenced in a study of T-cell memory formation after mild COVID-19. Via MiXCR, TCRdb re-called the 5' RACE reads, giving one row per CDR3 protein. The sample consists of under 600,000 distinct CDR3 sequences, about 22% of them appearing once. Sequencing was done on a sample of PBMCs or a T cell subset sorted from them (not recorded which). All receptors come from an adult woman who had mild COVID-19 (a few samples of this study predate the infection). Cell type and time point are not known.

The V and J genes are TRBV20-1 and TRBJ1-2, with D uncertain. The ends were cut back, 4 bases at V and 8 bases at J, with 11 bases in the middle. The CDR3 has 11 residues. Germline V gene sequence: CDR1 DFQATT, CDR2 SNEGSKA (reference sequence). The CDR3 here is CSATASIGYTF. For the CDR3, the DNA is TGCAGTGCTACCGCCTCGATCGGCTACACCTTC.

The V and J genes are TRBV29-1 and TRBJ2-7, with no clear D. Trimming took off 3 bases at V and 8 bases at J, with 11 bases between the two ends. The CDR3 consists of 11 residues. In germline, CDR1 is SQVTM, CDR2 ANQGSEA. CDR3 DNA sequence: TGCAGCGTTGAGTATGGGGATCAGCAGTACTTC. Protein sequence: CSVEYGDQQYF.

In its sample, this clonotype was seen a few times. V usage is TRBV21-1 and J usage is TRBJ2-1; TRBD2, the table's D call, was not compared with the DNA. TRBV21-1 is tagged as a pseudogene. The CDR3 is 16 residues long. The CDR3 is CASSKFGTRDYNEQFF. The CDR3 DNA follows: TGTGCCAGCAGCAAATTCGGGACTAGGGATTACAATGAGCAGTTCTTC.

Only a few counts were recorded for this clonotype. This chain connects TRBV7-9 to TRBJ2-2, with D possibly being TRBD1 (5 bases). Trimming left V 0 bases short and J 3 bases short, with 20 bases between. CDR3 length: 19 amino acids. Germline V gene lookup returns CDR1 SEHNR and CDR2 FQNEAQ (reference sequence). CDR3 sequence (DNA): TGTGCCAGCAGCTTAGCGTCGTACGTGGGGCACGGTGACACCGGGGAGCTGTTTTTT. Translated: CASSLASYVGHGDTGELFF.

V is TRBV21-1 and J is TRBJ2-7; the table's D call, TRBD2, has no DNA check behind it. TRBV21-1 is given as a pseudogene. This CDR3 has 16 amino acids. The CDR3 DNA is TGTGCCAGCAGCAAAGCGGGACTAGCGGCTTCCTACGAGCAGTACTTC. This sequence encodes CASSKAGLAASYEQYF.

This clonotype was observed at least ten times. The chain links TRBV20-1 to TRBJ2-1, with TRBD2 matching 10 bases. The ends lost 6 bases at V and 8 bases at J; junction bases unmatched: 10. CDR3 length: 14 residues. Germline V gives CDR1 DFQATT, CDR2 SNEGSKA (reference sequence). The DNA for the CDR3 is TGCAGTGCCTACCTAGCGGGAGTCGACCATGAGCAGTTCTTC. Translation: CSAYLAGVDHEQFF.

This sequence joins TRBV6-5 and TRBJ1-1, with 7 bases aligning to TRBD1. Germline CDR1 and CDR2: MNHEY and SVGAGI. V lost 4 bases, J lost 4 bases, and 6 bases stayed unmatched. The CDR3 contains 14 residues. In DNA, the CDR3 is TGTGCCAGCAGTTCGGGAGACAGGGCCACTGAAGCTTTCTTT. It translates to CASSSGDRATEAFF.

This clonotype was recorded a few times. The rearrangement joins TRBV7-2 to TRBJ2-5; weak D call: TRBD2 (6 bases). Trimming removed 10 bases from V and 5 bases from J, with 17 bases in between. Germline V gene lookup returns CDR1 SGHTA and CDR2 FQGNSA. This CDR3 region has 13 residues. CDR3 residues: CATGLGGRETQYF. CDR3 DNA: TGTGCCACCGGGTTGGGGGGACGGGAGACCCAGTACTTC.

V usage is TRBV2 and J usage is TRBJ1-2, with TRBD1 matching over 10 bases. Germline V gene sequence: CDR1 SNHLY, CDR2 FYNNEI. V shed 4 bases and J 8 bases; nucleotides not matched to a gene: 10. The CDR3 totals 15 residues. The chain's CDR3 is CASSATGGTLYGYTF. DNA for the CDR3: TGTGCCAGCAGTGCGACAGGGGGCACACTATACGGCTACACCTTC.

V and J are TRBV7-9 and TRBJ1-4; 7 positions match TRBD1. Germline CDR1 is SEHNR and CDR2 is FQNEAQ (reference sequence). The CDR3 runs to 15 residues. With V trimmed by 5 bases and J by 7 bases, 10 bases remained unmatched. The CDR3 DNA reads TGTGCCAGCAGCATCGAGGGGGCTTGGGGTGAAAAACTGTTTTTT. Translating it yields CASSIEGAWGEKLFF.

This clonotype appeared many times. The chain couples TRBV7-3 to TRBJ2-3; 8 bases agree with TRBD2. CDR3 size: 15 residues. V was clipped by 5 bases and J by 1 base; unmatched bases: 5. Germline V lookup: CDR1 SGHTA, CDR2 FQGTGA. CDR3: CASSPAGGGTDTQYF. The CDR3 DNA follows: TGTGCCAGCAGCCCCGCCGGGGGGGGCACAGATACGCAGTATTTT.

The CDR3 here is CASSITPGQAKLFF. Written as DNA, the CDR3 is TGTGCCAGCAGCATTACCCCAGGCCAGGCAAAACTGTTTTTT. The chain is built from TRBV7-2 and TRBJ1-4; D is unclear. The germline V gene has CDR1 SGHTA and CDR2 FQGNSA. The CDR3 length is 14 residues. V lost 5 bases and J 10 bases, leaving 17 bases between the germline ends.

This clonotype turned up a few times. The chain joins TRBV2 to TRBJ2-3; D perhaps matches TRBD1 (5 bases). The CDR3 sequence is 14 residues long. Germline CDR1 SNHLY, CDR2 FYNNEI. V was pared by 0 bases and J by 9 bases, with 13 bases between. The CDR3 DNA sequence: TGTGCCAGCAGTGAAGCTCTCAGAGGACAAACGCAGTATTTT. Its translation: CASSEALRGQTQYF.

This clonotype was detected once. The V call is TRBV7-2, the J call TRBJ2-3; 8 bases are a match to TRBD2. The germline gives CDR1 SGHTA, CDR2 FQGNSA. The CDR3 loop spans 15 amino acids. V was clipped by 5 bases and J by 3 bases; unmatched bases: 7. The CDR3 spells CASSDPGGPTDTQYF. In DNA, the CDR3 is TGTGCCAGCAGCGATCCGGGGGGGCCAACAGATACGCAGTATTTT. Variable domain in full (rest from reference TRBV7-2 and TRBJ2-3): GAGVSQSPSNKVTEKGKDVELRCDPISGHTALYWYRQSLGQGLEFLIYFQGNSAPDKSGLPSDRFSAERTGGSVSTLTIQRTQQEDSAVYLCASSDPGGPTDTQYFGPGTRLTVL.

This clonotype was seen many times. This CDR3 reads CASSLEGTANEKLFF. CDR3 coding DNA: TGCGCCAGCAGCTTGGAAGGGACAGCGAATGAAAAACTGTTTTTT. The rearrangement links TRBV5-1 to TRBJ1-4, with 7 bases identical to TRBD1. Losses at the gene ends were 0 bases for V and 5 bases for J; bases not matched to a gene: 4. The CDR3 is made up of 15 amino acids. The V gene's germline CDR1 is SGHRS and CDR2 YFSETQ.

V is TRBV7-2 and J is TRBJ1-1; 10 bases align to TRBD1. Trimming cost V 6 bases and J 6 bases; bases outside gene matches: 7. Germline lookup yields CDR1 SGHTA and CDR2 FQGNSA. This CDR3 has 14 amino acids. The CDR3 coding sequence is TGTGCCAGCAGTCCGGGACAGGGGAGGTCTGAAGCTTTCTTT. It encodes CASSPGQGRSEAFF.

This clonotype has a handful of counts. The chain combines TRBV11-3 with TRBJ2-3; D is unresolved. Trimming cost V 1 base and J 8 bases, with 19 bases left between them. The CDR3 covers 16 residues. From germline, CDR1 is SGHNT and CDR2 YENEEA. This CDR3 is CASSLVGGGSFGTQYF. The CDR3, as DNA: TGTGCCAGCAGCTTAGTTGGTGGTGGGTCCTTCGGTACGCAGTATTTT. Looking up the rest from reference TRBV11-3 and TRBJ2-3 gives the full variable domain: EAGVVQSPRYKIIEKKQPVAFWCNPISGHNTLYWYLQNLGQGPELLIRYENEEAVDDSQLPKDRFSAERLKGVDSTLKIQPAELGDSAVYLCASSLVGGGSFGTQYFGPGTRLTVL.

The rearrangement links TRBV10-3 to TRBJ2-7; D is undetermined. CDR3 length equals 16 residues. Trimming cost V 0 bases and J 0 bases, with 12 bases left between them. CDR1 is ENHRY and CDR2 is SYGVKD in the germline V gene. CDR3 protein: CAISESNSKFSYEQYF. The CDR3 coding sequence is TGTGCCATCAGTGAGTCTAACAGCAAGTTCTCCTACGAGCAGTACTTC.

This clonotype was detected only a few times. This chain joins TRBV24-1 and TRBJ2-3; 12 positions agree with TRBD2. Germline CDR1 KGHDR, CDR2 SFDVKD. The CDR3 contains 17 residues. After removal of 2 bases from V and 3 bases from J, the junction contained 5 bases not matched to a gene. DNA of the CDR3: TGTGCCACCAGTGATTCCCCTAGCGGGGGGGTTACAGATACGCAGTATTTT. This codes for CATSDSPSGGVTDTQYF.

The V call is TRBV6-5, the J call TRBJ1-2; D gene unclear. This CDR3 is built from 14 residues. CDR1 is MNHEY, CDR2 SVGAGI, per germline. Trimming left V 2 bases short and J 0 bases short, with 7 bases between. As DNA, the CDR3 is TGTGCCAGCAGTTACCTTGAAGCTAACTATGGCTACACCTTC. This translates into CASSYLEANYGYTF.

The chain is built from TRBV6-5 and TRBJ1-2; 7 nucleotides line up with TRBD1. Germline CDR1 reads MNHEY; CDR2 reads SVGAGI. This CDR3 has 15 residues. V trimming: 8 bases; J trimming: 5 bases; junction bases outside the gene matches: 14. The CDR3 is CASGLPTTGAYGYTF. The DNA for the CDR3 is TGTGCCAGCGGCCTGCCGACCACAGGGGCATATGGCTACACCTTC.

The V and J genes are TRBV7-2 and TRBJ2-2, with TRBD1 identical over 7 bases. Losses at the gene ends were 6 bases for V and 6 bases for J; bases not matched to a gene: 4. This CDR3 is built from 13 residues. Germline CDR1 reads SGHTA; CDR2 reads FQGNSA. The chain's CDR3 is CASSMTGPGELFF. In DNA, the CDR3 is TGTGCCAGCAGTATGACAGGGCCCGGGGAGCTGTTTTTT.

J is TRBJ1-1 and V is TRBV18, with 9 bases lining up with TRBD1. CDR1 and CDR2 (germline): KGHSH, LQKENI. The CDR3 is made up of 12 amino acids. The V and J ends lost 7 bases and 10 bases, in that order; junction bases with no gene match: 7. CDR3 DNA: TGTGCCAGCTTTTACAGGGGGCGCGGAGCTTTCTTT. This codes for CASFYRGRGAFF. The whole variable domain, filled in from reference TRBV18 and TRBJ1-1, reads NAGVMQNPRHLVRRRGQEARLRCSPMKGHSHVYWYRQLPEEGLKFMVYLQKENIIDESGMPKERFSAEFPKEGPSILRIQQVVRGDSAAYFCASFYRGRGAFFGQGTRLTVV.

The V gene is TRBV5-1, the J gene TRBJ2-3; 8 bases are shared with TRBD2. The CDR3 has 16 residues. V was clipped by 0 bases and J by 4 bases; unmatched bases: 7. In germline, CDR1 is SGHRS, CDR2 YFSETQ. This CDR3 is CASSLDGGASPDTQYF. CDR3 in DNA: TGCGCCAGCAGCTTGGACGGGGGGGCGTCACCAGATACGCAGTATTTT.

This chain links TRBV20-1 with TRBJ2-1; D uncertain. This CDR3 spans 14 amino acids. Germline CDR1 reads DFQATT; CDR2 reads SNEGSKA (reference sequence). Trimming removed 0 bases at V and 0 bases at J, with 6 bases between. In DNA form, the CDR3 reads TGCAGTGCTAGAGAGGAGAGCTCCTACAATGAGCAGTTCTTC. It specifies CSAREESSYNEQFF.

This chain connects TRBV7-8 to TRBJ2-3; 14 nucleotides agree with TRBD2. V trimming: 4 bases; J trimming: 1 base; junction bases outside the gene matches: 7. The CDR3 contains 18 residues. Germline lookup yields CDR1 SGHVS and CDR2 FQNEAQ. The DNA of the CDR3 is TGTGCCAGCAGCTGGACTAGCGGGGGGAGTTGGGGCACAGATACGCAGTATTTT. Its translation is CASSWTSGGSWGTDTQYF.

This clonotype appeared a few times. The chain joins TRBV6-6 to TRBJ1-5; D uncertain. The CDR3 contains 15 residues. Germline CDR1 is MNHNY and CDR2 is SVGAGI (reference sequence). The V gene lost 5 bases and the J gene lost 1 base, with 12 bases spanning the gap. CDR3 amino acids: CASSRDGESNQPQHF. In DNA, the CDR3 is TGTGCCAGCAGTAGGGATGGGGAGAGCAATCAGCCCCAGCATTTT.

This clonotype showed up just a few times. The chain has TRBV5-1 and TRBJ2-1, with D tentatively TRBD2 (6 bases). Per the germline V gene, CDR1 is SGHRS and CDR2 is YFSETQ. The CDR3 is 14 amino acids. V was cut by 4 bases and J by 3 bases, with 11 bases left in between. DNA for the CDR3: TGCGCCAGCAGCCCGGGACTCCTCTACAATGAGCAGTTCTTC. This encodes CASSPGLLYNEQFF.

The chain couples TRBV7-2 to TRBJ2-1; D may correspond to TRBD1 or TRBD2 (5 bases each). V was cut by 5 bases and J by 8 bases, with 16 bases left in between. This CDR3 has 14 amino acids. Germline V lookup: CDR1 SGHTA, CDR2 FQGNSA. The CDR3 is CASSPEWGNYEQFF. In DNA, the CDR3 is TGTGCCAGCAGCCCCGAATGGGGGAACTATGAGCAGTTCTTC.

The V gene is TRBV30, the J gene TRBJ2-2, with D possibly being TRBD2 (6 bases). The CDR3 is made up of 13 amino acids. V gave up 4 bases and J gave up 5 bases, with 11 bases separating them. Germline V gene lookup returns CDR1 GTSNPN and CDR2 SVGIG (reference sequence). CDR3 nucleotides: TGTGCCTGGAACCAGGGAGGAACCGGGGAGCTGTTTTTT. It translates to CAWNQGGTGELFF.